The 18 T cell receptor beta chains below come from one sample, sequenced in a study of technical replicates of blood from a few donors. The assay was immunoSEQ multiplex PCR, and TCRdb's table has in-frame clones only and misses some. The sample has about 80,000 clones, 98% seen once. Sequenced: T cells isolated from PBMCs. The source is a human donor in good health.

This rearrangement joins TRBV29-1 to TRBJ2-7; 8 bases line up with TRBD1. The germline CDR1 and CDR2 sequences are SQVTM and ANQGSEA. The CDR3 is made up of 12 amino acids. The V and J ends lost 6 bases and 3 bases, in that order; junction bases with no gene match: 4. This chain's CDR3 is CSVDGQGYEQYF. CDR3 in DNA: TGCAGCGTAGATGGACAGGGCTACGAGCAGTACTTC.

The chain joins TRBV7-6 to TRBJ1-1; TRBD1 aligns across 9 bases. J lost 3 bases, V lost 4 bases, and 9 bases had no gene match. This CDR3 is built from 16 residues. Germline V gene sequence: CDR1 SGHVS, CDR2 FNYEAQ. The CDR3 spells CASSSSMGQGDTEAFF. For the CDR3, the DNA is TGTGCCAGCAGCTCCTCCATGGGACAGGGTGACACTGAAGCTTTCTTT.

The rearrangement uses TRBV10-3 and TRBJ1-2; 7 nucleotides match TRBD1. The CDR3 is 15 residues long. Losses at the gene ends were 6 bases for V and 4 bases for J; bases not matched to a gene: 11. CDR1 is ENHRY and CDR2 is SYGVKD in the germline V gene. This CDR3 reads CAIREPGQLSYGYTF. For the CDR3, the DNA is TGTGCCATCAGAGAACCGGGACAGCTAAGCTATGGCTACACCTTC.

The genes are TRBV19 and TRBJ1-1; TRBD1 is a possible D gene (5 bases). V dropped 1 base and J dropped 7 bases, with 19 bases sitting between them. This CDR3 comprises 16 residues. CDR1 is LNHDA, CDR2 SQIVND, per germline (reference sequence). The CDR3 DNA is TGTGCCAGTAGTATAGTAGGGACTGGTCGGAGTGGTGAAGCTTTCTTT. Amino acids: CASSIVGTGRSGEAFF. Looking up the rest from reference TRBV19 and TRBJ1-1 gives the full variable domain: DGGITQSPKYLFRKEGQNVTLSCEQNLNHDAMYWYRQDPGQGLRLIYYSQIVNDFQKGDIAEGYSVSREKKESFPLTVTSAQKNPTAFYLCASSIVGTGRSGEAFFGQGTRLTVV.

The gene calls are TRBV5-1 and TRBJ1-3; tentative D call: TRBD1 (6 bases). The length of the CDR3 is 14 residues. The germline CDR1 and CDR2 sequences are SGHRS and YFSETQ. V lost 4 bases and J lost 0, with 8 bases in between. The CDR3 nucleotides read TGCGCCAGCAGCGGGGACAACTCTGGAAACACCATATATTTT. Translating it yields CASSGDNSGNTIYF.

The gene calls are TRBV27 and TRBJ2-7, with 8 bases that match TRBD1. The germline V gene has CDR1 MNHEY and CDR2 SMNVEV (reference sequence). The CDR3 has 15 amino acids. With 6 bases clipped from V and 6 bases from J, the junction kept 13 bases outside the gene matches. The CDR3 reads CASREAQGVGGEQYF. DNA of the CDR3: TGTGCCAGCAGAGAAGCACAGGGGGTTGGGGGCGAGCAGTACTTC.

CDR3 DNA: TGCGCCAGCCGGGGGACAGATACGCAGTATTTT. Translated: CASRGTDTQYF. The chain recombines TRBV5-1 with TRBJ2-3; maybe TRBD2 (6 bases). Trimming stripped 7 bases from V and 3 bases from J, with 6 bases between. CDR1 SGHRS and CDR2 YFSETQ come from the germline V gene. This CDR3 region has 11 residues.

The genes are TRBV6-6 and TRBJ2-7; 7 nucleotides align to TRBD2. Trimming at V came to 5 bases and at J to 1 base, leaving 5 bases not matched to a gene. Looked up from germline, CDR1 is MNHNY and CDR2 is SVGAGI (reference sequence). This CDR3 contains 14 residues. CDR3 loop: CASSLQRGSYEQYF. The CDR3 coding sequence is TGTGCCAGCAGTCTTCAGCGGGGTTCCTACGAGCAGTACTTC.

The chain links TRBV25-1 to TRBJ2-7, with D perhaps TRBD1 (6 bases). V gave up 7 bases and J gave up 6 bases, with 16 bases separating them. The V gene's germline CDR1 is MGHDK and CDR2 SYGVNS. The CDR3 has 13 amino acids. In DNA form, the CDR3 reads TGTGCCAGCACCCCGACAGGTCTTGCCGAGCAGTACTTC. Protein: CASTPTGLAEQYF.

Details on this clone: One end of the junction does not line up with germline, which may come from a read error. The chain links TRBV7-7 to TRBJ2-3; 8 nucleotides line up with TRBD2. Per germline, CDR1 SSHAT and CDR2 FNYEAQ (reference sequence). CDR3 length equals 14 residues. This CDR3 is CASSPGTREDTQYF. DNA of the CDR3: TGTGCTAGCAGCCCTGGGACTAGGGAAGATACGCAGTATTTT. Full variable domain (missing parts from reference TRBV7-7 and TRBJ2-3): GAGVSQSPRYKVTKRGQDVTLRCDPISSHATLYWYQQALGQGPEFLTYFNYEAQPDKSGLPSDRFSAERPEGSISTLTIQRTEQRDSAMYRCASSPGTREDTQYFGPGTRLTVL.

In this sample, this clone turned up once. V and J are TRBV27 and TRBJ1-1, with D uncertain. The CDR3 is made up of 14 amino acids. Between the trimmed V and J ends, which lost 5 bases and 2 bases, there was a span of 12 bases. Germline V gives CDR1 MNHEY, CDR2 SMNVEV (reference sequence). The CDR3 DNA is TGTGCCAGCAGTCCACGGACTCCCAACACTGAAGCTTTCTTT. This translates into CASSPRTPNTEAFF.

This CDR3 reads CASSPRREGGQFF. In DNA form, the CDR3 reads TGCGCCAGCAGCCCGAGGCGGGAGGGAGGGCAGTTCTTC. The chain employs TRBV5-1 and TRBJ2-1, with 9 bases that match TRBD2. V gave up 4 bases and J gave up 12 bases; unmatched junction bases: 8. This CDR3 spans 13 amino acids. The germline V gene has CDR1 SGHRS and CDR2 YFSETQ.

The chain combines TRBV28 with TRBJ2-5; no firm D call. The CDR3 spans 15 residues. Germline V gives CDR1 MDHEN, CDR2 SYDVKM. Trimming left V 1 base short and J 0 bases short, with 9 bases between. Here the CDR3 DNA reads TGTGCCAGCAGTTTATCTGGGCCGTACCAAGAGACCCAGTACTTC. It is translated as CASSLSGPYQETQYF.

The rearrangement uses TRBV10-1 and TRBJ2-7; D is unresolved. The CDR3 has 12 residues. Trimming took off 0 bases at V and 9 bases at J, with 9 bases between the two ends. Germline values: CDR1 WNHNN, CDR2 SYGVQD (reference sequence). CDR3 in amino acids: CASSESATRQYF. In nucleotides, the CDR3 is TGCGCCAGCAGTGAGTCAGCCACCCGGCAGTACTTC.

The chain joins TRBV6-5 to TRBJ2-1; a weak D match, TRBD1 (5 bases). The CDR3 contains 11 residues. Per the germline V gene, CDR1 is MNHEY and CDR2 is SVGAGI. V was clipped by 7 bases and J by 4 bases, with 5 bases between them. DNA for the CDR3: TGTGCCAGCACAGGGTACAATGAGCAGTTCTTC. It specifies CASTGYNEQFF.

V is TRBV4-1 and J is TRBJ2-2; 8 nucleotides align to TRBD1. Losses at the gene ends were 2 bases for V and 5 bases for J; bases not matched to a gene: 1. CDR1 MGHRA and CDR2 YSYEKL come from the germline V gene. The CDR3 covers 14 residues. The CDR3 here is CASSQTGGTGELFF. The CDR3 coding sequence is TGCGCCAGCAGCCAAACAGGGGGGACCGGGGAGCTGTTTTTT.

The CDR3: CASSLALAGHTYEQYF. For the CDR3, the DNA is TGTGCCAGCAGCTTGGCTCTAGCGGGCCACACCTACGAGCAGTACTTC. V gene TRBV5-4 combines with J gene TRBJ2-7; 8 nucleotides align to TRBD2. The CDR3 runs 16 residues. Looked up from germline, CDR1 is SGHNT and CDR2 is YYREEE (reference sequence). The V and J ends lost 0 bases and 2 bases, in that order; junction bases with no gene match: 7.

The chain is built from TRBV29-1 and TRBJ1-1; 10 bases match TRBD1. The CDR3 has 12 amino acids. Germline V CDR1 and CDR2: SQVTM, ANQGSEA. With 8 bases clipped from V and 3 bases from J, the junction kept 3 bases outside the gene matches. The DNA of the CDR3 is TGCAGCTTCGGACAGGGGGACACTGAAGCTTTCTTT. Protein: CSFGQGDTEAFF.